Below, 11 T cell receptor beta chains from the same sample are listed, as sequenced in a study of blood T cell repertoires in COVID-19. TCRdb's table, derived via immunoSEQ multiplex PCR, lists solely in-frame clones and lacks some. This repertoire shows approximately 15,000 clones, more than 65% found once; its top ten account for roughly a quarter. Material: peripheral blood. The source is a woman aged 50 to 65 with active or convalescent COVID-19.

The chain employs TRBV11-2 and TRBJ2-7; 8 nucleotides match TRBD2. Germline V gene data show CDR1 as SGHAT and CDR2 as FQNNGV. The V and J ends lost 6 bases and 2 bases, in that order; junction bases with no gene match: 9. There are 15 residues in the CDR3. The chain's CDR3 is CASSGTSGLTYEQYF. CDR3 in DNA: TGTGCCAGCAGTGGAACTAGCGGCCTCACCTACGAGCAGTACTTC.

This chain uses TRBV9 with TRBJ1-6, with 7 bases that match TRBD1. The CDR3 length is 16 residues. Germline trimming cut 3 bases from V and 9 bases from J; bases unmatched to any gene: 12. CDR1 is SGDLS, CDR2 YYNGEE, per germline. The CDR3 here is CASSATNRGTLSPLHF. CDR3 coding DNA: TGTGCCAGCAGCGCCACCAACAGGGGAACCCTTTCACCCCTCCACTTT.

This clone was detected only once. The chain couples TRBV6-2 or TRBV6-3 to TRBJ1-2; perhaps TRBD1 as D (6 bases). The V end was cut by 2 bases, the J end by 7 bases, with 8 bases between. CDR3 length: 12 residues. The germline gives CDR1 MNHEY, CDR2 SVGEGT. The CDR3 DNA is TGTGCCAGCAGTTACGGGGGCTTTGGCTACACCTTC. It yields the protein CASSYGGFGYTF.

The V gene is TRBV3-1 (or the pseudogene TRBV3-2), the J gene TRBJ2-7, with TRBD2 matching over 15 bases. CDR3 length: 18 amino acids. J gave up 6 bases and V 4 bases, and 13 bases lay outside the gene matches. Germline V gives CDR1 LGHDT, CDR2 YNNKEL (reference sequence). The CDR3 loop is CASSPTGTSGGFWGEQYF. In DNA form, the CDR3 reads TGTGCCAGCAGCCCTACCGGGACTAGCGGGGGGTTCTGGGGCGAGCAGTACTTC.

This chain connects TRBV7-9 to TRBJ2-2, with 11 bases matching TRBD1. This CDR3 is 15 amino acids long. Germline V lookup: CDR1 SEHNR, CDR2 FQNEAQ (reference sequence). V shed 5 bases, J shed 5 bases, and the junction held 4 bases outside the gene matches. Here the CDR3 reads CASSPGTGGTGELFF. The DNA of the CDR3 is TGTGCCAGCAGCCCCGGGACAGGGGGAACCGGGGAGCTGTTTTTT. Full variable domain (outside the CDR3, taken from reference TRBV7-9 and TRBJ2-2): DTGVSQNPRHKITKRGQNVTFRCDPISEHNRLYWYRQTLGQGPEFLTYFQNEAQLEKSRLLSDRFSAERPKGSFSTLEIQRTEQGDSAMYLCASSPGTGGTGELFFGEGSRLTVL.

With respect to this clone: Compared with germline, one end of the junction differs, possibly owing to a read error. The J gene is TRBJ2-7, the V gene TRBV7-4, with TRBD1 identical over 7 bases. The CDR3 runs to 11 residues. Germline CDR1 reads SGHVT; CDR2 reads SQSDAQ. The CDR3 nucleotides read TGTGCCAGCAGCTCACTAGGGACAGTAACCTTC. It specifies CASSSLGTVTF.

The CDR3 region is CASSLSGTHYEQYF. CDR3 in DNA: TGTGCCAGCAGCTTGTCCGGGACACACTACGAGCAGTACTTC. The V gene is TRBV7-3, the J gene TRBJ2-7; TRBD1 is a possible D gene (6 bases). Trimming cost V 3 bases and J 3 bases, with 12 bases left between them. From germline, CDR1 is SGHTA and CDR2 FQGTGA. CDR3 length: 14 residues.

The chain links TRBV6-5 to TRBJ2-7; no definite D call. V dropped 6 bases and J dropped 4 bases, with 16 bases sitting between them. This CDR3 is 14 amino acids long. Germline lookup yields CDR1 MNHEY and CDR2 SVGAGI. The CDR3 region is CASSQPGDFYEQYF. The CDR3 nucleotides are TGTGCCAGCAGCCAACCTGGAGATTTTTACGAGCAGTACTTC.

Judged by abundance, this clone is large. V and J are TRBV29-1 and TRBJ2-7; D not certain. The CDR3 sequence is 14 residues long. Trimming cost V 5 bases and J 0 bases, with 14 bases left between them. Germline loops: CDR1 SQVTM, CDR2 ANQGSEA. This CDR3 is CSVYGQVSSYEQYF. In DNA, the CDR3 is TGCAGCGTTTATGGGCAGGTCAGCTCCTACGAGCAGTACTTC.

This chain uses TRBV7-8 with TRBJ1-1, with D possibly TRBD1 on 6 matching bases. V was trimmed by 1 base and J by 4 bases, leaving 10 bases between them. The CDR3 has 14 amino acids. Germline V gene data show CDR1 as SGHVS and CDR2 as FQNEAQ. The DNA for the CDR3 is TGTGCCAGCAGCTTAGAAGGGGGAGCCACTGAAGCTTTCTTT. It is translated as CASSLEGGATEAFF.

CDR3 sequence: CASSEGTGFRSYEQYF. In DNA form, the CDR3 reads TGTGCCAGCAGTGAAGGCACGGGATTTCGGTCCTACGAGCAGTACTTC. This chain connects TRBV2 to TRBJ2-7; TRBD2 might be the D (5 bases). Trimming shortened V by 1 base and J by 1 base, and 14 bases separated the two germline ends. This CDR3 spans 16 amino acids. The germline gives CDR1 SNHLY, CDR2 FYNNEI.